These 15 T cell receptor beta chains share one sample of origin, sequenced in a study of cytomegalovirus exposure and HLA in healthy donors. The table came from immunoSEQ multiplex PCR; TCRdb's copy has only in-frame clones and leaves some out. The profile covers hundreds of thousands of clones, with 80% to 90% appearing a single time and approximately 2% taken by the ten largest. What was sequenced was PBMCs. Receptors were obtained from a woman between 18 and 30 years old in good health and CMV-seropositive.

The CDR3 DNA reads TGTGCCAGCAGCTTAGCGAGGGACTCTATCAAGTCCTACAATGAGCAGTTCTTC. Residues: CASSLARDSIKSYNEQFF. The genes are TRBV7-8 and TRBJ2-1, with D tentatively TRBD2 (6 bases). The CDR3 runs to 18 residues. Deletions cut 0 bases from V and 1 base from J, with 16 bases between. Germline V gives CDR1 SGHVS, CDR2 FQNEAQ.

This clone has just a few counts. The chain joins TRBV28 to TRBJ1-2, with D hard to call. The CDR3 consists of 11 residues. CDR1 MDHEN and CDR2 SYDVKM come from the germline V gene. Trimming removed 7 bases from V and 1 base from J, with 4 bases in between. The CDR3 protein is CASTLNYGYTF. As DNA, the CDR3 is TGTGCCAGCACCCTTAACTATGGCTACACCTTC.

This sequence joins TRBV7-9 and TRBJ1-1; TRBD1 matches 8 bases. The CDR3 has 14 residues. The trim removed 3 bases at V and 6 bases at J, leaving 6 bases unmatched. Germline V lookup: CDR1 SEHNR, CDR2 FQNEAQ (reference sequence). The CDR3 spells CASSLGQGASEAFF. Here the CDR3 DNA reads TGTGCCAGCAGCTTGGGGCAGGGGGCCTCTGAAGCTTTCTTT.

The chain employs TRBV2 and TRBJ2-1; 7 bases fit TRBD2. The V gene's germline CDR1 is SNHLY and CDR2 FYNNEI. Trimming removed 6 bases from V and 6 bases from J; junction bases left unmatched: 11. This CDR3 is built from 15 residues. The CDR3 bases are TGTGCCAGCAGGGGAGGGACTCTACTCCGCAATGAGCAGTTCTTC. Its protein is CASRGGTLLRNEQFF.

The chain recombines TRBV15 with TRBJ2-1; 7 bases line up with TRBD2. V was pared by 0 bases and J by 8 bases, with 13 bases of the junction left unmatched. Germline V CDR1 and CDR2: LNHNV, YYDKDF (reference sequence). The CDR3 extends over 17 amino acids. In DNA, the CDR3 is TGTGCCACCAGCAGAGATCGGGGGGAACCCACAAGCGATGAGCAGTTCTTC. This translates into CATSRDRGEPTSDEQFF.

V is TRBV6-5 and J is TRBJ1-2; D remains ambiguous. The V gene's germline CDR1 is MNHEY and CDR2 SVGAGI. With 3 bases removed from V and 6 bases from J, the gap between germline ends came to 8 bases. This CDR3 spans 12 amino acids. CDR3 DNA sequence: TGTGCCAGCAGTTATGGCGGCCATGGCTACACCTTC. Translation gives CASSYGGHGYTF.

The chain uses TRBV30 and TRBJ2-2; D may be TRBD1 (6 bases). The CDR3 sequence is 15 residues long. Germline V gene data show CDR1 as GTSNPN and CDR2 as SVGIG (reference sequence). V lost 3 bases to trimming and J lost 3 bases, with 14 bases between them. Here the CDR3 reads CAWSFGQIHTGELFF. Here the CDR3 DNA reads TGTGCCTGGAGCTTTGGACAGATTCACACCGGGGAGCTGTTTTTT.

This clone was seen a few times. Other DNA sequences in the sample encode the same CDR3. The chain is built from TRBV27 and TRBJ2-7, with D hard to call. The CDR3 sequence is 10 residues long. Trimming stripped 8 bases from V and 2 bases from J, with 4 bases between. Germline values: CDR1 MNHEY, CDR2 SMNVEV (reference sequence). The CDR3, as DNA: TGTGCCAGCGGCCCCTACGAGCAGTACTTC. Amino acids: CASGPYEQYF.

The chain employs TRBV27 and TRBJ1-1; no clear D gene. Germline V gene lookup returns CDR1 MNHEY and CDR2 SMNVEV (reference sequence). Trimming removed 5 bases at V and 0 bases at J, with 10 bases between. The CDR3 has 14 amino acids. CDR3 in DNA: TGTGCCAGCAGTCGCCTGGCCCTGAACACTGAAGCTTTCTTT. Encoded protein: CASSRLALNTEAFF.

This clone came up once. The chain has TRBV10-2 and TRBJ2-3; the D gene is possibly TRBD2 (5 bases). Trimming cost V 3 bases and J 5 bases, with 9 bases left between them. This CDR3 contains 13 residues. The germline CDR1 and CDR2 sequences are WSHSY and SAAADI. The CDR3 here is CASSDMAGDTQYF. The CDR3 DNA reads as TGCGCCAGCAGTGACATGGCGGGAGATACGCAGTATTTT.

V is TRBV5-1 and J is TRBJ1-2; possible D gene TRBD1, 5 bases. Germline-derived CDR1 and CDR2 are SGHRS and YFSETQ. The V end lost 2 bases, the J end lost 4 bases, and 27 bases lay between the germline ends. This CDR3 region has 19 residues. CDR3 in amino acids: CASSFYLAEVNQGSYGYTF. The CDR3 DNA is TGCGCCAGCAGCTTTTATCTTGCTGAAGTGAATCAGGGCAGCTATGGCTACACCTTC.

A few counts support this clone. The chain couples TRBV27 to TRBJ1-2, with D perhaps matching TRBD1 (5 bases). Germline CDR1 reads MNHEY; CDR2 reads SMNVEV (reference sequence). Trimming shortened V by 5 bases and J by 0 bases, and 7 bases separated the two germline ends. This CDR3 comprises 13 residues. This CDR3 reads CASSTTANYGYTF. Here the CDR3 DNA reads TGTGCCAGCAGTACGACAGCTAACTATGGCTACACCTTC.

The rearrangement uses TRBV6-1 and TRBJ2-7, with D hard to call. V lost 6 bases and J lost 7, with 16 bases in between. This CDR3 has 13 residues. Germline CDR1 reads MNHNS; CDR2 reads SASEGT. The CDR3: CASSPPGAWEQYF. The DNA of the CDR3 is TGTGCCAGCAGCCCTCCAGGTGCCTGGGAGCAGTACTTC.

The chain couples TRBV18 to TRBJ2-5, with 11 nucleotides matching TRBD1. Germline values: CDR1 KGHSH, CDR2 LQKENI. The J segment lost 5 bases and the V segment lost 3 bases, leaving 2 bases of the junction unmatched. The CDR3 loop spans 14 amino acids. CDR3 in amino acids: CASSPGTGGETQYF. In nucleotides, the CDR3 is TGTGCCAGCTCACCTGGGACAGGGGGTGAGACCCAGTACTTC.

CDR3 nucleotides: TGTGCCAGCAGCCACTGGACTAGCGGGCCCCCTACGGAGCAGTTCTTC. Its protein product is CASSHWTSGPPTEQFF. The V and J genes are TRBV4-2 and TRBJ2-1, with TRBD2 matching 11 bases. Losses at the gene ends were 3 bases for V and 10 bases for J; bases not matched to a gene: 11. Germline V gene data show CDR1 as LGHNA and CDR2 as YNFKEQ. The CDR3 has 16 residues.